This T cell receptor (beta chain) was sequenced in a study of control samples from healthy donors and cancer patients. Trimming took 2 bases from V and 6 from J, leaving 14 bases between them. CDR1 and CDR2 (germline): MGHDK, SYGVNS. The CDR3 runs 14 residues. TCRdb's table, derived via immunoSEQ multiplex PCR, lists solely in-frame clones and lacks some. Here the sample spans about 150,000 clones, roughly 92% being singletons. The receptor's source is a woman between 25 and 40 years old in good health. This chain joins TRBV25-1 and TRBJ2-7; D possibly corresponds to TRBD2 (6 bases). Sequenced material: blood. The CDR3 nucleotides are TGTGCCAGCAGTGAAAATGTCAGGCGGGGCGAGCAGTACTTC. Protein sequence: CASSENVRRGEQYF.